The 6 T cell receptor beta chains given below trace back to one sample, sequenced in a study of CD8+ T cells in alopecia areata. RNA extraction was followed by reverse transcription into cDNA, which acted as the sequencing template. Assay: immunoSEQ multiplex PCR; the TCRdb copy retains only in-frame clones and omits some. The data contain about 150,000 clones, approximately 45% of them singletons. The sequenced sample was CD4+ T cells sorted from blood. The source of these receptors is a human donor with alopecia areata.

The chain links TRBV6-6 to TRBJ2-5; 12 positions agree with TRBD2. The CDR3 has 15 residues. Unmatched junction bases numbered 4, after V lost 4 bases and J lost 4 bases. Germline V lookup: CDR1 MNHNY, CDR2 SVGAGI (reference sequence). The CDR3 loop reads CASSSLAGGRETQYF. CDR3 nucleotide sequence: TGTGCCAGCAGTTCACTAGCGGGAGGTCGAGAGACCCAGTACTTC.

The chain carries TRBV9 and TRBJ2-6; 12 nucleotides line up with TRBD1. Germline V gene lookup returns CDR1 SGDLS and CDR2 YYNGEE. Germline trimming cut 8 bases from V and 4 bases from J; bases unmatched to any gene: 10. There are 17 residues in the CDR3. The CDR3 nucleotides are TGTGCCAGATCCTCCGGGACAGGGGGCTCCGGGGCCAACGTCCTGACTTTC. It translates to CARSSGTGGSGANVLTF.

The V and J genes are TRBV4-1 and TRBJ2-4; D possibly corresponds to TRBD1 (5 bases). Germline loops: CDR1 MGHRA, CDR2 YSYEKL. CDR3 length equals 15 residues. The V and J ends lost 3 bases and 2 bases respectively, with 11 bases between them. CDR3 nucleotide sequence: TGCGCCAGCAGCCAGGGGCAGGGAACCAAAAACATTCAGTACTTC. It translates to CASSQGQGTKNIQYF.

This chain uses TRBV25-1 with TRBJ2-3, with 12 bases lining up with TRBD2. CDR3 length: 16 residues. The ends lost 6 bases at V and 2 bases at J; junction bases unmatched: 6. Germline V gene data show CDR1 as MGHDK and CDR2 as SYGVNS. The CDR3 protein is CASRRGTSGHTDTQYF. The CDR3 region has the DNA TGTGCCAGCAGGAGGGGGACTAGCGGGCACACAGATACGCAGTATTTT.

V and J are TRBV6-5 and TRBJ1-2; D call uncertain. The CDR3 has 13 residues. Trimming removed 6 bases at V and 6 bases at J, with 14 bases between. The germline V gene has CDR1 MNHEY and CDR2 SVGAGI. The CDR3 loop reads CASSRTALDGYTF. The CDR3 nucleotides read TGTGCCAGCAGCCGGACCGCGCTGGATGGCTACACCTTC.

The chain combines TRBV18 with TRBJ2-7; TRBD2 matches 7 bases. The CDR3 length is 14 residues. Germline V gives CDR1 KGHSH, CDR2 LQKENI. The V and J ends lost 5 bases and 3 bases, in that order; junction bases with no gene match: 7. CDR3 DNA: TGTGCCAGCTCAAAGGGGAGGGAATACTACGAGCAGTACTTC. Its protein product is CASSKGREYYEQYF.